This entry is about one T cell receptor (beta chain). A second PCR of roughly 7 to 11 cycles used a sample-barcoded 5' primer and a J-beta primer mix. The authors tagged each cDNA molecule using a template-switch adaptor with 12 random nucleotides. From each sample, at least 3 million paired-end reads containing CDR3 were obtained. TCRdb recomputed calls from the 5' RACE reads with MiXCR, one row per CDR3 protein. The table records under 700,000 distinct CDR3 sequences, less than 25% of them present only once. The sample comes from a study of blood T cells in healthy people across ages. Germline CDR1 and CDR2: SNHLY and FYNNEI. This CDR3 is built from 14 residues. The junction had 9 bases not matched to a gene; V was cut back by 8 bases and J by 6 bases. These data were likewise used in another study, on T cells of mothers and their children. That study adds: Second-PCR primer M1S introduced sample barcodes and 2-4 random nucleotides.

This chain connects TRBV2 to TRBJ2-2; 7 bases map to TRBD1. The source of this sequence is a boy between 10 and 17 years old in good health. Material for sequencing was blood. CDR3 DNA: TGTGCCAGCGGGGACAGCAACTTGCCCGGGGAGCTGTTTTTT. It yields the protein CASGDSNLPGELFF.